This TCR beta chain came from a study of metastatic and nonmetastatic thyroid tumors. By sample share, this clone is medium-sized. From germline, CDR1 is ENHRY and CDR2 SYGVKD. V was shortened by 4 bases and J by 7 bases, with 11 bases between the two germline ends. The CDR3 totals 13 residues. Patients underwent thyroid surgery, and none had received any treatment before it. TCRdb called clones again from the PCR reads with MiXCR. The data hold 8,000 to 10,000 clones, with under 25% observed a single time. The TCR was taken from a female donor with papillary thyroid cancer or a benign thyroid nodule (not recorded which). Some clones in this sample may be carry-over from other donors' samples. The rearrangement joins TRBV10-3 to TRBJ1-5; no clear D gene. The sequencing sample was made of adjacent normal tissue. For the CDR3, the DNA is TGTGCCATCAGTGTGGCGGGGAACCAGCCCCAGCATTTT. It yields the protein CAISVAGNQPQHF.